This record looks at one T cell receptor beta chain sequence and its context. Its target is not known. The data were taken from a study of OX40 agonist ivuxolimab in advanced cancers. Overall study context: Patients took ivuxolimab, an agonistic anti-OX40 (CD134) antibody. In three patients, partial responses were observed, one with hepatocellular carcinoma and two with cutaneous melanoma. Overall study findings and caveats: Among the lowest peripheral clonal expansion occurred in 0.1-3.0 mg/kg partial responders. CD8+ T cells (on average) carried more expanded clones than CD4+ T cells.

This table comes from immunoSEQ multiplex PCR, and its TCRdb copy is limited to in-frame clones, with some not included. Altogether under 90,000 clones are present, about 86% being singletons, with the ten largest covering around 0.94%. V dropped 5 bases and J dropped 2; count of bases not matched to a gene: 4. The CDR3 has 14 amino acids. CDR1 is ENHRY and CDR2 is SYGVKD in the germline V gene. V is TRBV10-3 and J is TRBJ2-7; 9 bases are shared with TRBD1. The material was CD4+ or CD8+ T cells sorted from blood, obtained in a trial of the OX40 agonist ivuxolimab. The sequence derives from an adult with an advanced solid tumor such as melanoma, head and neck, liver or kidney cancer. CDR3 nucleotides: TGTGCCATCAGTTCGACAGGGGGGGCCTACGAGCAGTACTTC. Its protein is CAISSTGGAYEQYF.